The source of this T cell receptor beta chain is a study of CD8+ T cells in alopecia areata. The CDR3 sequence is 12 residues long. The germline V gene encodes CDR1 SGHTA and CDR2 FQGNSA. V was cut by 5 bases and J by 3 bases, with 7 bases left in between. Documented treatment: oral pan-JAK inhibitor, 5-10 mg twice daily. Obtained from alopecia areata patients were lesional scalp punch biopsies along with peripheral blood. The sequencing template was cDNA reverse transcribed from extracted RNA. Produced via immunoSEQ multiplex PCR; TCRdb's table is partial and in-frame only. The table includes roughly 12,000 clones, about 70% detected once.

V gene TRBV7-2 combines with J gene TRBJ1-2; no definite D call. This TCR derives from a human donor with alopecia areata. The specimen was skin, collected at week 4, from a patient treated with tofacitinib. CDR3 DNA sequence: TGTGCCAGCAGCCTAACAGACTATGGCTACACCTTC. It encodes CASSLTDYGYTF.